These T cell receptor beta chains were read from a single sample in a study of blood T cell repertoires in COVID-19. Using immunoSEQ multiplex PCR, the repertoire was profiled, and TCRdb retains in-frame clones only, with some absent. The table includes around 250,000 clones, about 88% detected once. Sequenced sample: PBMCs or T cells enriched from blood (not recorded which). These receptors were collected from a woman between 45 and 60 years old who had recovered from COVID-19. The CDR3 runs from the conserved cysteine through the conserved F or W. A D gene is named only where the DNA matches it firmly. Some rows have no size entry. The others give once, few or many, or a class for an expanded clone.

V gene: TRBV7-2; J gene: TRBJ2-7; clone size: -; D gene: TRBD2; CDR3 protein: CASSRTTGLAGNEQYF; CDR3 DNA: TGTGCCAGCAGCCGGACGACGGGACTAGCGGGTAACGAGCAGTACTTC
V gene: TRBV5-1; J gene: TRBJ2-5; clone size: -; D gene: -; CDR3 protein: CASTSGHPQETQYF; CDR3 DNA: TGCGCCAGCACTTCAGGACACCCACAAGAGACCCAGTACTTC
V gene: TRBV28; J gene: TRBJ2-1; clone size: -; D gene: -; CDR3 protein: CASSDSLLGSYNEQFF; CDR3 DNA: TGTGCCAGCAGTGACTCCCTCTTAGGCTCCTACAATGAGCAGTTCTTC
V gene: TRBV7-9; J gene: TRBJ2-3; clone size: -; D gene: TRBD2; CDR3 protein: CASSLGGLAGLTDTQYF; CDR3 DNA: TGTGCCAGCAGCTTAGGCGGGCTAGCGGGGCTCACAGATACGCAGTATTTT
V gene: TRBV28; J gene: TRBJ2-5; clone size: -; D gene: TRBD2; CDR3 protein: CASHTSGTRYQETQYF; CDR3 DNA: TGTGCCAGCCACACCTCCGGGACTAGATACCAAGAGACCCAGTACTTC
V gene: TRBV27; J gene: TRBJ2-5; clone size: -; D gene: -; CDR3 protein: CASSLQGMVETQYF; CDR3 DNA: TGTGCCAGCAGTTTACAGGGGATGGTGGAGACCCAGTACTTC
V gene: TRBV7-9; J gene: TRBJ2-2; clone size: -; D gene: -; CDR3 protein: CASSLEVGELFF; CDR3 DNA: TGTGCCAGCAGCTTGGAGGTCGGGGAGCTGTTTTTT
V gene: TRBV3-1/TRBV3-2; J gene: TRBJ2-2; clone size: -; D gene: -; CDR3 protein: CASSPTRTGELFF; CDR3 DNA: TGTGCCAGCAGCCCCACTAGGACCGGGGAGCTGTTTTTT
V gene: TRBV7-3; J gene: TRBJ2-1; clone size: -; D gene: TRBD2; CDR3 protein: CASSLNREGRDEQFF; CDR3 DNA: TGTGCCAGCAGCTTAAATCGGGAGGGACGCGATGAGCAGTTCTTC
V gene: TRBV19; J gene: TRBJ1-1; clone size: -; D gene: -; CDR3 protein: CASSTITRTWPNTEAFF; CDR3 DNA: TGTGCCAGTAGTACAATAACCCGGACTTGGCCGAACACTGAAGCTTTCTTT
V gene: TRBV19; J gene: TRBJ2-1; clone size: -; D gene: TRBD1; CDR3 protein: CASSTPDRVNPPTGNEQFF; CDR3 DNA: TGTGCCAGTAGTACTCCCGACAGGGTAAACCCCCCTACAGGGAATGAGCAGTTCTTC
V gene: TRBV19; J gene: TRBJ2-7; clone size: -; D gene: TRBD1; CDR3 protein: CASSIGGQGSYEQYF; CDR3 DNA: TGTGCCAGTAGTATAGGCGGACAGGGATCATACGAGCAGTACTTC
V gene: TRBV18; J gene: TRBJ1-2; clone size: -; D gene: TRBD1; CDR3 protein: CASSINTGGDYGYTF; CDR3 DNA: TGTGCCAGCTCAATCAATACAGGGGGCGACTATGGCTACACCTTC
V gene: TRBV11-2; J gene: TRBJ1-4; clone size: -; D gene: -; CDR3 protein: CASSLGQKEKEKLFF; CDR3 DNA: TGTGCCAGCAGCTTAGGACAGAAAGAGAAGGAAAAACTGTTTTTT
V gene: TRBV30; J gene: TRBJ2-7; clone size: -; D gene: TRBD2; CDR3 protein: CAWKTSGRAYEQYF; CDR3 DNA: TGTGCCTGGAAAACTAGCGGGAGGGCCTACGAGCAGTACTTC
V gene: TRBV25-1; J gene: TRBJ2-7; clone size: -; D gene: -; CDR3 protein: CASSVPGTYEQYF; CDR3 DNA: TGTGCCAGCAGTGTACCGGGGACCTACGAGCAGTACTTC
V gene: TRBV18; J gene: TRBJ1-6; clone size: -; D gene: -; CDR3 protein: CASSPPPVSPLHF; CDR3 DNA: TGTGCCAGCTCACCACCCCCCGTTTCACCCCTCCACTTT
V gene: TRBV13; J gene: TRBJ1-2; clone size: -; D gene: -; CDR3 protein: CASSTWSVDYGYTF; CDR3 DNA: TGTGCCAGCAGCACCTGGTCGGTCGACTATGGCTACACCTTC
V gene: TRBV6-5; J gene: TRBJ2-5; clone size: -; D gene: TRBD1; CDR3 protein: CASSYSPGQLQETQYF; CDR3 DNA: TGTGCCAGCAGTTACTCTCCGGGACAGCTTCAAGAGACCCAGTACTTC
V gene: TRBV2; J gene: TRBJ2-3; clone size: -; D gene: TRBD2; CDR3 protein: CASSVLAGVLSTDTQYF; CDR3 DNA: TGTGCCAGCAGTGTACTAGCGGGAGTGTTAAGCACAGATACGCAGTATTTT
V gene: TRBV2; J gene: TRBJ2-6; clone size: -; D gene: -; CDR3 protein: CASSRDIRSGANVLTF; CDR3 DNA: TGTGCCAGCAGCCGGGACATCCGCTCTGGGGCCAACGTCCTGACTTTC
V gene: TRBV14; J gene: TRBJ1-2; clone size: -; D gene: TRBD1; CDR3 protein: CASSRTGTGYYGYTF; CDR3 DNA: TGTGCCAGCAGCCGAACCGGGACAGGGTACTATGGCTACACCTTC
V gene: TRBV30; J gene: TRBJ1-1; clone size: -; D gene: TRBD1; CDR3 protein: CAWQDRRGTEAFF; CDR3 DNA: TGTGCCTGGCAGGACAGGCGGGGCACTGAAGCTTTCTTT
V gene: TRBV5-1; J gene: TRBJ1-4; clone size: -; D gene: -; CDR3 protein: CASSQGVGLGEKLFF; CDR3 DNA: TGCGCCAGCAGCCAAGGGGTAGGGCTGGGGGAAAAACTGTTTTTT
V gene: TRBV12-3/TRBV12-4; J gene: TRBJ2-7; clone size: -; D gene: -; CDR3 protein: CASRQSYEQYF; CDR3 DNA: TGTGCCAGTAGACAGTCCTACGAGCAGTACTTC
V gene: TRBV7-2; J gene: TRBJ2-3; clone size: -; D gene: TRBD2; CDR3 protein: CASSLRTSGYTDTQYF; CDR3 DNA: TGTGCCAGCAGCCTTAGGACTAGCGGCTACACAGATACGCAGTATTTT
V gene: TRBV29-1; J gene: TRBJ1-2; clone size: -; D gene: -; CDR3 protein: CSFPGGAGGYTF; CDR3 DNA: TGCAGCTTCCCGGGGGGCGCCGGAGGCTACACCTTC
V gene: TRBV10-3; J gene: TRBJ2-1; clone size: -; D gene: -; CDR3 protein: CAISETSSGGYNEQFF; CDR3 DNA: TGTGCCATCAGTGAGACATCATCAGGGGGGTACAATGAGCAGTTCTTC
V gene: TRBV19; J gene: TRBJ1-2; clone size: -; D gene: TRBD1; CDR3 protein: CASRPDRVHGYTF; CDR3 DNA: TGTGCCAGTAGGCCCGACAGGGTGCATGGCTACACCTTC
V gene: TRBV7-2; J gene: TRBJ2-1; clone size: -; D gene: TRBD2; CDR3 protein: CASSPIGTSADNEQFF; CDR3 DNA: TGTGCCAGCAGCCCGATTGGGACTAGCGCAGACAATGAGCAGTTCTTC
V gene: TRBV5-1; J gene: TRBJ1-2; clone size: few; D gene: -; CDR3 protein: CASSLGRGGSGYTF; CDR3 DNA: TGCGCCAGCAGCTTGGGACGGGGCGGGAGTGGCTACACCTTC
V gene: TRBV18; J gene: TRBJ2-1; clone size: -; D gene: TRBD2; CDR3 protein: CASSPGQRGGNEQFF; CDR3 DNA: TGTGCCAGCTCACCAGGCCAGCGGGGAGGGAATGAGCAGTTCTTC
V gene: TRBV18; J gene: TRBJ1-1; clone size: -; D gene: TRBD1; CDR3 protein: CASSTGTGGFTEAFF; CDR3 DNA: TGTGCCAGCTCAACCGGGACAGGGGGTTTCACTGAAGCTTTCTTT
V gene: TRBV18; J gene: TRBJ2-3; clone size: -; D gene: -; CDR3 protein: CASSPSGNKDTQYF; CDR3 DNA: TGTGCCAGCTCACCATCGGGGAATAAGGATACGCAGTATTTT
V gene: TRBV14; J gene: TRBJ2-2; clone size: -; D gene: -; CDR3 protein: CASKTRGTGELFF; CDR3 DNA: TGTGCCAGCAAGACCCGGGGAACCGGGGAGCTGTTTTTT
V gene: TRBV5-1; J gene: TRBJ1-6; clone size: -; D gene: -; CDR3 protein: CASSLGAVAYNSPLHF; CDR3 DNA: TGCGCCAGCAGCTTGGGGGCCGTCGCCTATAATTCACCCCTCCACTTT
V gene: TRBV29-1; J gene: TRBJ2-7; clone size: -; D gene: -; CDR3 protein: CSVEVLDEQYF; CDR3 DNA: TGCAGCGTTGAAGTTCTAGACGAGCAGTACTTC
V gene: TRBV28; J gene: TRBJ2-7; clone size: -; D gene: TRBD2; CDR3 protein: CASSFPPSSGIAGPYEQYF; CDR3 DNA: TGTGCCAGCAGTTTCCCACCTAGCAGCGGTATAGCGGGACCCTACGAGCAGTACTTC
V gene: TRBV5-1; J gene: TRBJ2-5; clone size: -; D gene: -; CDR3 protein: CASSLSGVGETQYF; CDR3 DNA: TGCGCCAGCAGCTTGTCAGGGGTGGGGGAGACCCAGTACTTC
V gene: TRBV2; J gene: TRBJ1-2; clone size: -; D gene: -; CDR3 protein: CASREAVGYGYTF; CDR3 DNA: TGTGCCAGCAGGGAGGCGGTTGGCTATGGCTACACCTTC
V gene: TRBV2; J gene: TRBJ1-1; clone size: -; D gene: -; CDR3 protein: CASTDKNTEAFF; CDR3 DNA: TGTGCCAGCACCGACAAGAACACTGAAGCTTTCTTT
V gene: TRBV5-1; J gene: TRBJ2-3; clone size: -; D gene: TRBD2; CDR3 protein: CASSLTTSAGGFTDTQYF; CDR3 DNA: TGCGCCAGCAGCTTAACTACTTCAGCGGGAGGGTTCACAGATACGCAGTATTTT
V gene: TRBV10-3; J gene: TRBJ2-3; clone size: -; D gene: -; CDR3 protein: CAISESTSTDTQYF; CDR3 DNA: TGTGCCATCAGTGAGTCCACTAGCACAGATACGCAGTATTTT
V gene: TRBV5-1; J gene: TRBJ2-6; clone size: -; D gene: TRBD1; CDR3 protein: CASSWTGSGANVLTF; CDR3 DNA: TGCGCCAGCAGCTGGACAGGGTCTGGGGCCAACGTCCTGACTTTC
V gene: TRBV5-1; J gene: TRBJ2-3; clone size: few; D gene: TRBD2; CDR3 protein: CASSRLAGLSDTQYF; CDR3 DNA: TGCGCCAGCAGCAGACTAGCGGGTCTGTCAGATACGCAGTATTTT
V gene: TRBV2; J gene: TRBJ2-1; clone size: few; D gene: -; CDR3 protein: CASSERQVNEQFF; CDR3 DNA: TGTGCCAGCAGTGAGAGACAGGTCAATGAGCAGTTCTTC
V gene: TRBV28; J gene: TRBJ1-5; clone size: -; D gene: TRBD1; CDR3 protein: CAKPQGVGDNQPQHF; CDR3 DNA: TGTGCCAAACCCCAGGGGGTTGGGGACAATCAGCCCCAGCATTTT
V gene: TRBV6-5; J gene: TRBJ2-7; clone size: -; D gene: -; CDR3 protein: CASSPPGGYEQYF; CDR3 DNA: TGTGCCAGCAGCCCGCCCGGGGGCTACGAGCAGTACTTC
V gene: TRBV9; J gene: TRBJ1-4; clone size: -; D gene: -; CDR3 protein: CASSVAGGENEKLFF; CDR3 DNA: TGTGCCAGCAGCGTAGCGGGTGGGGAGAACGAAAAACTGTTTTTT
V gene: TRBV7-2; J gene: TRBJ1-2; clone size: -; D gene: TRBD1; CDR3 protein: CASSSPRRDRGYGYTF; CDR3 DNA: TGTGCCAGCAGCTCCCCACGCCGGGACAGAGGTTATGGCTACACCTTC
V gene: TRBV27; J gene: TRBJ2-1; clone size: -; D gene: TRBD2; CDR3 protein: CASGRASGLHNEQFF; CDR3 DNA: TGTGCCAGCGGTCGGGCTAGCGGGCTTCACAATGAGCAGTTCTTC
V gene: TRBV30; J gene: TRBJ1-2; clone size: -; D gene: TRBD1; CDR3 protein: CAWKGTGAGGYTF; CDR3 DNA: TGTGCCTGGAAAGGGACAGGGGCGGGTGGCTACACCTTC
V gene: TRBV10-3; J gene: TRBJ1-1; clone size: -; D gene: TRBD1; CDR3 protein: CAIRPGTGNTEAFF; CDR3 DNA: TGTGCCATCAGACCAGGGACAGGGAACACTGAAGCTTTCTTT